This is a list of T cell receptor beta chains from one sample in a study of spatial heterogeneity in lung cancer. TCRdb re-called the 5' RACE reads through MiXCR, storing one row per CDR3 protein. The sample has about 38,000 distinct CDR3 sequences, 7.5% seen once. Here the sequenced sample was PBMCs, taken at surgery. Every receptor here comes from a male donor with early-stage non-small cell lung cancer. Each CDR3 is given with its conserved first and last residue. The D gene is left open where the match is weak. A row's size may be missing; if present it is once, few, many or a size class.

V gene,clone size,D gene,J gene,CDR3 protein,CDR3 DNA
TRBV5-1,many,.,TRBJ1-1,CASSVGETNTEAFF,TGCGCCAGCAGCGTAGGGGAAACTAACACTGAAGCTTTCTTT
TRBV4-3,many,.,TRBJ1-4,CASSPQITNEKLFF,TGCGCCAGCAGCCCACAGATAACTAATGAAAAACTGTTTTTT
TRBV30,few,TRBD1,TRBJ1-4,CAWDGTGGEKLFF,TGTGCCTGGGACGGGACAGGAGGGGAAAAACTGTTTTTT
TRBV7-6,many,TRBD2,TRBJ2-5,CASSSRRLAGGLQETQYF,TGTGCCAGCAGCTCCCGCCGACTAGCGGGAGGACTACAAGAGACCCAGTACTTC
TRBV12-3/TRBV12-4,many,TRBD2,TRBJ2-3,CASSRTSAFTDTQYF,TGTGCCAGCAGCCGGACTAGCGCCTTCACAGATACGCAGTATTTT
TRBV27,many,.,TRBJ2-2,CASSDLTLTGELFF,TGTGCCAGCAGCGATCTAACTCTCACCGGGGAGCTGTTTTTT
TRBV24-1,few,TRBD1,TRBJ1-2,CATSDYDRDGYTF,TGTGCCACCAGTGATTACGACAGGGACGGCTACACCTTC
TRBV5-1,many,TRBD2,TRBJ2-5,CASSSLAGEQETQYF,TGCGCCAGCAGCTCACTAGCGGGGGAGCAAGAGACCCAGTACTTC
TRBV14,few,.,TRBJ1-2,CASSQEGFPWGNGYTF,TGTGCCAGCAGCCAAGAGGGGTTCCCTTGGGGGAACGGCTACACCTTC
TRBV2,many,TRBD1,TRBJ1-4,CASNGQGWEKLFF,TGTGCCAGCAATGGACAGGGTTGGGAAAAACTGTTTTTT
TRBV20-1,.,TRBD1,TRBJ2-3,CSVDAGTGPPGTQYF,TGCAGTGTCGATGCCGGGACAGGTCCCCCTGGTACGCAGTATTTT
TRBV25-1,many,.,TRBJ2-3,CASSPPGIPDTQYF,TGTGCCAGCAGTCCCCCGGGGATCCCAGATACGCAGTATTTT
TRBV20-1,many,TRBD2,TRBJ2-2,CSAFRAGTSGRYTGELFF,TGCAGTGCTTTCAGAGCCGGGACTAGCGGGAGATACACCGGGGAGCTGTTTTTT
TRBV9,.,.,TRBJ2-1,CASSVGGTKNNEQFF,TGTGCCAGCAGCGTAGGAGGGACAAAGAACAATGAGCAGTTCTTC
TRBV29-1,many,.,TRBJ1-1,CSVYGDPRRTEAFF,TGCAGCGTTTATGGGGACCCCCGGAGGACTGAAGCTTTCTTT
TRBV20-1,many,TRBD2,TRBJ2-5,CSVRASGQETQYF,TGCAGTGTTCGGGCTAGCGGCCAAGAGACCCAGTACTTC
TRBV7-9,.,TRBD1,TRBJ1-2,CASSLARQGANGYTF,TGTGCCAGCAGCTTAGCGCGGCAGGGGGCCAATGGCTACACCTTC
TRBV7-6,.,.,TRBJ1-3,CASSLAPGNTIYF,TGTGCCAGCAGCTTAGCCCCCGGAAACACCATATATTTT
TRBV3-1,many,.,TRBJ1-1,CASTNRAPNTEAFF,TGTGCCAGCACCAACAGGGCCCCAAACACTGAAGCTTTCTTT
TRBV7-3,many,TRBD2,TRBJ2-1,CASSLIAASGGEDNEQFF,TGTGCCAGCAGCTTAATAGCCGCTAGCGGGGGGGAAGACAATGAGCAGTTCTTC
TRBV4-2,few,.,TRBJ2-1,CASSQVTFADYNEQFF,TGTGCCAGCAGCCAAGTTACATTTGCAGACTACAATGAGCAGTTCTTC
TRBV28,many,.,TRBJ2-5,CASSLPGVRGETQYF,TGTGCCAGCAGTTTACCCGGGGTTCGGGGAGAGACCCAGTACTTC
TRBV20-1,many,TRBD2,TRBJ2-5,CSVVVGTRFQETQYF,TGCAGTGTTGTAGTGGGGACTAGGTTCCAAGAGACCCAGTACTTC
TRBV14,many,.,TRBJ1-1,CASSQGQGLNTEAFF,TGTGCCAGCAGCCAAGGCCAGGGACTGAACACTGAAGCTTTCTTT
TRBV5-1,.,TRBD2,TRBJ2-3,CASSSGLAGVRSDTQYF,TGCGCCAGCAGCTCAGGACTAGCGGGAGTTAGGTCAGATACGCAGTATTTT